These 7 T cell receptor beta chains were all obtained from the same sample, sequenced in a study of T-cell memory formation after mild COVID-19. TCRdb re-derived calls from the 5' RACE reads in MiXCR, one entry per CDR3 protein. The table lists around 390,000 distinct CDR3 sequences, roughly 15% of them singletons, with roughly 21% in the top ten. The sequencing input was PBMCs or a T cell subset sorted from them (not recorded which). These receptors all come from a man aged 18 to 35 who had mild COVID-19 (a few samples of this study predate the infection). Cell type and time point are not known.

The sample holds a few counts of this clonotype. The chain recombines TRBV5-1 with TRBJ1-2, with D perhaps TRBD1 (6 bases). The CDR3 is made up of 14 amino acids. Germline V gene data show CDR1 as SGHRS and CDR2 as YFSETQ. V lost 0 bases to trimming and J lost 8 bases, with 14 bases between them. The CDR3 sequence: CASSLAGGGGGYTF. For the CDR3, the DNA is TGCGCCAGCAGCTTGGCCGGAGGGGGAGGCGGCTACACCTTC.

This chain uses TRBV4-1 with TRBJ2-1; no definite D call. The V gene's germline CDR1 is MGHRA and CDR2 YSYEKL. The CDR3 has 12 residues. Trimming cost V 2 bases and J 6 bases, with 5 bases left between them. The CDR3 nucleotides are TGCGCCAGCAGCCAACCGGGCAATGAGCAGTTCTTC. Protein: CASSQPGNEQFF.

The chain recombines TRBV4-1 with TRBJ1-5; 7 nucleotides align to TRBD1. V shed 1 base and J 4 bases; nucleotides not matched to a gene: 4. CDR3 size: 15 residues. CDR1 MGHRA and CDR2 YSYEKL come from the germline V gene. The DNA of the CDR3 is TGCGCCAGCAGCCAAGTCGAGGGGGCGAATCAGCCCCAGCATTTT. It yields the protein CASSQVEGANQPQHF.

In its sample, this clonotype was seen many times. CDR3 DNA sequence: TGTGCCAGCAGCTCTAGACAGGGGGCGCGGGAAAAACTGTTTTTT. Translated, it gives CASSSRQGAREKLFF. The V and J genes are TRBV7-2 and TRBJ1-4, with 10 bases identical to TRBD1. The CDR3 length is 15 residues. V lost 4 bases to trimming and J lost 8 bases; unmatched junction nucleotides: 7. From germline, CDR1 is SGHTA and CDR2 FQGNSA.

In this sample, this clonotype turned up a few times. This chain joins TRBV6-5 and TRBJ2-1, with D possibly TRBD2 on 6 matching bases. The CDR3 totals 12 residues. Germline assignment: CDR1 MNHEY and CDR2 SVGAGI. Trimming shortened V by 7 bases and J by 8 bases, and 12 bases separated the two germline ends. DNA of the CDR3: TGTGCCAGCACCGGCGGAGGGGATGAGCAGTTCTTC. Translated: CASTGGGDEQFF.

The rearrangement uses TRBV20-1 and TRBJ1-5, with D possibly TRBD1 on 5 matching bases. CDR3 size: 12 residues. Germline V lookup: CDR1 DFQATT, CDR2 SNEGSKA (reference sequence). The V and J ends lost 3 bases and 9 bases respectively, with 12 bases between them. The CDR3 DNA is TGCAGTGCTAGGGAGGGGCCCGCGCCCCAGCATTTT. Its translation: CSAREGPAPQHF.

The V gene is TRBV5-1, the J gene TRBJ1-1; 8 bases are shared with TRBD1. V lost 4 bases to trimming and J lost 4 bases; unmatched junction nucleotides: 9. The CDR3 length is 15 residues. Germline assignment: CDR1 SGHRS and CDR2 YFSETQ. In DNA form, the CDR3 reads TGCGCCAGCAGCGTAACCGGGACAGGAGGCACTGAAGCTTTCTTT. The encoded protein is CASSVTGTGGTEAFF.